This T cell receptor (beta chain) was captured in a study of a mutant IDH1 vaccine in newly diagnosed glioma. Generated by immunoSEQ multiplex PCR, the TCRdb table keeps only in-frame clones and is missing some. Of approximately 61,000 clones in the sample, about four fifths were seen once. Time point specified: week 11, during vaccination. In the vaccine, a single dose held 300 ug of the mutant IDH1 20-mer peptide, along with topical imiquimod. There are 13 residues in the CDR3. Per germline, CDR1 MNHEY and CDR2 SMNVEV (reference sequence). The V end was cut by 4 bases, the J end by 6 bases, with 10 bases between. This clone was seen more than once but under ten times. The antigen remains unidentified.

The chain uses TRBV27 and TRBJ1-5; D is possibly TRBD1 (5 bases). The material sequenced was PBMCs, taken from a glioma patient whose treatment included an IDH1 peptide vaccine. The source of this sequence is a man in his fifties with glioma. The CDR3 sequence: CASSWGLSQPQHF. As DNA, the CDR3 is TGTGCCAGCAGTTGGGGGTTGAGTCAGCCCCAGCATTTT.